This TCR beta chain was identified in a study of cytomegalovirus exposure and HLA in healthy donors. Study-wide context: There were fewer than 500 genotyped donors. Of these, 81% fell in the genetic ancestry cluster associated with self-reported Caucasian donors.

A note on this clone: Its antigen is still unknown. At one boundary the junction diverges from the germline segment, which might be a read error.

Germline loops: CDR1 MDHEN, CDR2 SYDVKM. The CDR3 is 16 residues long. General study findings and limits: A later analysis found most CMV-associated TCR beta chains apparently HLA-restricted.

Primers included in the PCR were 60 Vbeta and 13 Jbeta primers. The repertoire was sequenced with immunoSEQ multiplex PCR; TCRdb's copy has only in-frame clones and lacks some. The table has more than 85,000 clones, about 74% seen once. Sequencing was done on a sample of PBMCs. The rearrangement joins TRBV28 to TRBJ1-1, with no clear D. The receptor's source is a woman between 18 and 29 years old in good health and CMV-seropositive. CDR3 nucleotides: TGTGCCAGCAGCTTATTATCGGCGGATATGAACACTGAAGCTTTCTTT. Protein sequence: CASSLLSADMNTEAFF.